One and the same sample provided the 19 T cell receptor beta chains below, sequenced in a study of T cell clonotyping in hematopoietic cell transplantation listed by TCRdb under 2021. The meaning of the sample's time point label: recipient sample about 28 days before transplant, after cytoreduction. To prepare the library, the immunoSEQ multiplex PCR assay was applied. As stored in TCRdb, this immuneACCESS dataset retains in-frame rearrangements with V and J assigned. A fraction of the clones does not appear; measured against another copy, unresolved V genes explain less than half of the discrepancy, and the remainder lacks a known reason. This sample comprises around 24,000 clones, 75% to 85% of them detected only once. Roughly 24% of the sample is taken by the ten largest. The sample in question was peripheral blood mononuclear cells, obtained before stem cell transplant. These receptors were taken from a woman between 55 and 75 years old with acute myeloid leukemia. Some clones in this sample may be carry-over from other donors' samples.

The chain is built from TRBV15 and TRBJ1-5, with TRBD1 identical over 10 bases. The CDR3 loop spans 14 amino acids. J lost 5 bases, V lost 3 bases, and 1 base had no gene match. The germline V gene encodes CDR1 LNHNV and CDR2 YYDKDF (reference sequence). This CDR3 reads CATSRDRGYQPQHF. As DNA, the CDR3 is TGTGCCACCAGCAGGGACAGGGGGTATCAGCCCCAGCATTTT.

The chain couples TRBV14 to TRBJ2-4; D not certain. Trimming cost V 7 bases and J 0 bases, with 4 bases left between them. The CDR3 has 12 residues. Per the germline V gene, CDR1 is SGHDN and CDR2 is FVKESK. The CDR3, as DNA: TGTGCCAGCATGGGAGCCAAAAACATTCAGTACTTC. Translation: CASMGAKNIQYF.

V usage is TRBV9 and J usage is TRBJ2-3; possible D gene TRBD2, 6 bases. Germline V CDR1 and CDR2: SGDLS, YYNGEE. Trimming left V 4 bases short and J 0 bases short, with 18 bases between. CDR3 length: 17 amino acids. The CDR3 DNA is TGTGCCAGCAGCCTTTCATCTGGGGCGGGAAGCACAGATACGCAGTATTTT. Encoded protein: CASSLSSGAGSTDTQYF. Full variable domain (remainder filled in from reference TRBV9 and TRBJ2-3): DSGVTQTPKHLITATGQRVTLRCSPRSGDLSVYWYQQSLDQGLQFLIQYYNGEERAKGNILERFSAQQFPDLHSELNLSSLELGDSALYFCASSLSSGAGSTDTQYFGPGTRLTVL.

The chain links TRBV6-5 to TRBJ2-5; 9 bases are shared with TRBD2. The CDR3 is 14 amino acids. The trim removed 6 bases at V and 4 bases at J, leaving 6 bases unmatched. The germline V gene encodes CDR1 MNHEY and CDR2 SVGAGI. The CDR3 protein is CASRESGRRETQYF. The CDR3 DNA follows: TGTGCCAGCAGAGAAAGCGGGAGGCGAGAGACCCAGTACTTC.

V usage is TRBV19 and J usage is TRBJ1-2, with a possible D match to TRBD1 (5 bases). The V end lost 0 bases, the J end lost 12 bases, and 17 bases lay between the germline ends. This CDR3 contains 14 residues. Germline values: CDR1 LNHDA, CDR2 SQIVND (reference sequence). The CDR3 DNA follows: TGTGCCAGTAGTATAGATGGGGCAGGGAGTGGACACACCTTC. Its protein is CASSIDGAGSGHTF.

The chain couples TRBV4-1 to TRBJ2-3; TRBD1 matches at 9 bases. Germline V gene sequence: CDR1 MGHRA, CDR2 YSYEKL. The CDR3 spans 15 residues. Trimming took 5 bases from V and 5 from J; bases not matched to a gene: 8. CDR3 sequence reads: CASSDRDRVEDTQYF. The DNA for the CDR3 is TGCGCCAGCAGCGACCGGGACAGGGTCGAAGATACGCAGTATTTT.

V is TRBV29-1 and J is TRBJ2-7; TRBD2 agrees at 9 bases. This CDR3 has 13 residues. The V segment lost 4 bases and the J segment 6 bases; nucleotides outside the gene matches: 7. Germline V gene sequence: CDR1 SQVTM, CDR2 ANQGSEA. The CDR3 spells CSVGGGRAAEQYF. As DNA, the CDR3 is TGCAGCGTTGGTGGCGGGAGGGCCGCCGAGCAGTACTTC.

This chain links TRBV19 with TRBJ2-2; D gene unclear. The CDR3 contains 15 residues. Trimming removed 3 bases at V and 1 base at J, with 9 bases between. CDR1 is LNHDA and CDR2 is SQIVND in the germline V gene (reference sequence). CDR3 loop: CASSMGWGNTGELFF. CDR3 coding DNA: TGTGCCAGTAGTATGGGATGGGGGAACACCGGGGAGCTGTTTTTT. The variable domain in full, with the rest retrieved from reference TRBV19 and TRBJ2-2, is DGGITQSPKYLFRKEGQNVTLSCEQNLNHDAMYWYRQDPGQGLRLIYYSQIVNDFQKGDIAEGYSVSREKKESFPLTVTSAQKNPTAFYLCASSMGWGNTGELFFGEGSRLTVL.

The chain is built from TRBV5-1 and TRBJ2-7; 8 bases map to TRBD1. The J segment lost 5 bases and the V segment lost 3 bases, leaving 7 bases of the junction unmatched. The CDR3 runs 14 residues. CDR1 is SGHRS, CDR2 YFSETQ, per germline. The CDR3 DNA follows: TGCGCCAGCAGCTGGGGGACAGGAAAGGACGAGCAGTACTTC. It is translated as CASSWGTGKDEQYF.

The rearrangement uses TRBV5-1 and TRBJ1-2; no clear D. V was trimmed by 0 bases and J by 2 bases, leaving 8 bases between them. Germline V CDR1 and CDR2: SGHRS, YFSETQ. The CDR3 loop spans 14 amino acids. This chain's CDR3 is CASSLAPLNYGYTF. The CDR3 DNA reads as TGCGCCAGCAGCTTGGCCCCTTTAAACTATGGCTACACCTTC.

This chain connects TRBV6-4 to TRBJ2-1; tentatively, D is TRBD1 (5 bases). Germline V CDR1 and CDR2: MRHNA, SNTAGT. This CDR3 has 15 amino acids. Trimming took 2 bases from V and 6 from J, leaving 14 bases between them. The DNA of the CDR3 is TGTGCCAGCAGTGACGGGCAGGGCGACTTCAATGAGCAGTTCTTC. This translates into CASSDGQGDFNEQFF.

The V gene is TRBV21-1, the J gene TRBJ2-3; TRBD1 is the table's D call, not checked against the DNA. TRBV21-1 is tagged as a pseudogene. The CDR3 is made up of 17 amino acids. The CDR3 bases are TGTGCCAGCAGCTCTCGCCCTACAGGAGTCGGCACAGATACGCAGTATTTT. This sequence encodes CASSSRPTGVGTDTQYF.

This clone was counted only a few times. The chain employs TRBV28 and TRBJ2-7; D is undetermined. The V gene's germline CDR1 is MDHEN and CDR2 SYDVKM. The V gene lost 5 bases and the J gene lost 4 bases, with 9 bases spanning the gap. The CDR3 has 12 amino acids. CDR3 in amino acids: CASSPGFYEQYF. CDR3 DNA sequence: TGTGCCAGCAGTCCCGGGTTTTACGAGCAGTACTTC.

This sequence joins TRBV11-3 and TRBJ2-5; D gene uncertain. This CDR3 has 13 residues. Trimming pared 3 bases from V and 2 bases from J, leaving 7 bases between. Germline V gene lookup returns CDR1 SGHNT and CDR2 YENEEA. This chain's CDR3 is CASSFTAQETQYF. DNA for the CDR3: TGTGCCAGCAGCTTTACTGCTCAAGAGACCCAGTACTTC.

The chain joins TRBV6-5 to TRBJ2-1; the match to TRBD2 covers 8 bases. Trimming at V came to 0 bases and at J to 0 bases, leaving 1 base not matched to a gene. The CDR3 contains 16 residues. Germline V gene data show CDR1 as MNHEY and CDR2 as SVGAGI. CDR3 coding DNA: TGTGCCAGCAGTTACTCTAGCGGGGTCTCCTACAATGAGCAGTTCTTC. Residues: CASSYSSGVSYNEQFF.

This clone has a handful of counts. The gene calls are TRBV18 and TRBJ2-2; TRBD1 matches at 7 bases. Trimming removed 3 bases from V and 6 bases from J; junction bases left unmatched: 7. CDR1 is KGHSH, CDR2 LQKENI, per germline. The CDR3 totals 15 residues. CDR3 sequence: CASSPGQRIAGELFF. The CDR3 DNA reads TGTGCCAGCTCACCGGGACAGAGGATAGCCGGGGAGCTGTTTTTT.

The V call is TRBV25-1, the J call TRBJ2-5; tentative D call: TRBD2 (7 bases). Germline assignment: CDR1 MGHDK and CDR2 SYGVNS. CDR3 length: 17 residues. V was trimmed by 4 bases and J by 1 base, leaving 19 bases between them. The CDR3 sequence: CASSGEGGDKAQETQYF. CDR3 coding DNA: TGTGCCAGCAGTGGCGAGGGGGGGGACAAAGCCCAAGAGACCCAGTACTTC.

The chain carries TRBV7-2 and TRBJ1-2; 7 bases align to TRBD1. Unmatched junction bases numbered 23, after V lost 4 bases and J lost 6 bases. The CDR3 totals 19 residues. Germline CDR1 SGHTA, CDR2 FQGNSA. The CDR3 is CASSSRSGGTATFVDGYTF. Here the CDR3 DNA reads TGTGCCAGCAGCTCCCGGAGCGGCGGGACAGCTACCTTCGTCGATGGCTACACCTTC.

This clone appeared a single time. The genes are TRBV4-3 and TRBJ1-1, with a tentative D call TRBD1 (5 bases). Between the trimmed V and J ends, which lost 1 base and 7 bases, there was a span of 13 bases. The germline CDR1 and CDR2 sequences are LGHNA and YSLEER. The CDR3 runs to 14 residues. DNA for the CDR3: TGCGCCAGCAGCCAAGGACAGATAGGGAATGAAGCTTTCTTT. Translation gives CASSQGQIGNEAFF.